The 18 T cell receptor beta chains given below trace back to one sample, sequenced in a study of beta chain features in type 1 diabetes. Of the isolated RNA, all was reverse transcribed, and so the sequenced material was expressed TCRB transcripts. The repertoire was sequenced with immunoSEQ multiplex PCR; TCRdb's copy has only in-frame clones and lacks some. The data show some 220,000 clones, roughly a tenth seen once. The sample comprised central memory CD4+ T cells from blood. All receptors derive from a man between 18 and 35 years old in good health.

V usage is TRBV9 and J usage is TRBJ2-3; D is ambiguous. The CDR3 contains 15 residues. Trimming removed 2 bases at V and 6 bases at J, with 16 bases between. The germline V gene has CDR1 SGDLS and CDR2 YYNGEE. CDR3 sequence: CASSVFPLVGDTQYF. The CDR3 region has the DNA TGTGCCAGCAGCGTGTTCCCGCTGGTCGGGGATACGCAGTATTTT.

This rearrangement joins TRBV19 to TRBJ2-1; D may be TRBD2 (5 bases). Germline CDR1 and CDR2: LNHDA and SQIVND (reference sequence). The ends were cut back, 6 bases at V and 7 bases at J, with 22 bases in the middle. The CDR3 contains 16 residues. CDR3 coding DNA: TGTGCCAGTAGCGCCGAGAGCGGCAGAGCGTGGAATGAGCAGTTCTTC. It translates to CASSAESGRAWNEQFF.

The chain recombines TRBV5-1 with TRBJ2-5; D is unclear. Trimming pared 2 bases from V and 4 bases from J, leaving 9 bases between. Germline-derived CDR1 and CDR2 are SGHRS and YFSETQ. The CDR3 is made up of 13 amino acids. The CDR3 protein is CASSFPSRETQYF. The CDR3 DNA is TGCGCCAGCAGCTTCCCCAGCAGAGAGACCCAGTACTTC.

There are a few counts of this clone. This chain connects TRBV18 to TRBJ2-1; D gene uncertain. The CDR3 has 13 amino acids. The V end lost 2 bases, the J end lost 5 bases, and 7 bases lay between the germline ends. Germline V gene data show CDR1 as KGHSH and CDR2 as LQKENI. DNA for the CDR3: TGTGCCAGCTCACCAGGGTTGAACAATGAGCAGTTCTTC. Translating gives CASSPGLNNEQFF.

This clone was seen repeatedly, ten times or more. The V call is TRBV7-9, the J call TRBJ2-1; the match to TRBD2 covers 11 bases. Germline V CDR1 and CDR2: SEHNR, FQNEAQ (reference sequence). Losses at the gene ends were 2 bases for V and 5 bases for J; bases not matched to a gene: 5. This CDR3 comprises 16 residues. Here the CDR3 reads CASSLSLAGVHNEQFF. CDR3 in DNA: TGTGCCAGCAGCTTATCACTAGCGGGAGTTCACAATGAGCAGTTCTTC.

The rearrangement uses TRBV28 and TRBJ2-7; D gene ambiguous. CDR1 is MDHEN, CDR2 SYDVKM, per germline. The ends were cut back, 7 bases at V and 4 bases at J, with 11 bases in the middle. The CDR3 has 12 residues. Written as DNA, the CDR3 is TGTGCCAGCACCCCCGGATGGTACGAGCAGTACTTC. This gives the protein CASTPGWYEQYF.

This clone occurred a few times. The CDR3 DNA reads as TGCGCCAGCAGCCAAAGTAGGGAAGGCACAGATACGCAGTATTTT. Translated, it gives CASSQSREGTDTQYF. This rearrangement joins TRBV4-3 to TRBJ2-3; no firm D call. Germline assignment: CDR1 LGHNA and CDR2 YSLEER. This CDR3 is built from 15 residues. Trimming cost V 2 bases and J 1 base, with 10 bases left between them.

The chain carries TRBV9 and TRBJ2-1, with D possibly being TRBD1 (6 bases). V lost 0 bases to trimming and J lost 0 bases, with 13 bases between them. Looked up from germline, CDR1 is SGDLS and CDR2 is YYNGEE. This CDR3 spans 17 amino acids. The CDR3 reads CASSVAVGQSSYNEQFF. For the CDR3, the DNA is TGTGCCAGCAGCGTAGCCGTAGGACAGAGCTCCTACAATGAGCAGTTCTTC.

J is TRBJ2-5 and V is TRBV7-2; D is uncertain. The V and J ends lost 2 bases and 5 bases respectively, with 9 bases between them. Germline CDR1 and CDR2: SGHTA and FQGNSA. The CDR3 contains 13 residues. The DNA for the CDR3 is TGTGCCAGCAGCTTAAACTTCGGTGAGACCCAGTACTTC. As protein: CASSLNFGETQYF.

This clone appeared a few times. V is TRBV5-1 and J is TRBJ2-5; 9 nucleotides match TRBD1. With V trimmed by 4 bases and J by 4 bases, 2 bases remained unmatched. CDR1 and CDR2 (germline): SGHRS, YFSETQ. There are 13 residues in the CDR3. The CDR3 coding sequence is TGCGCCAGCAGCCCACAGGGGGCAGAGACCCAGTACTTC. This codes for CASSPQGAETQYF.

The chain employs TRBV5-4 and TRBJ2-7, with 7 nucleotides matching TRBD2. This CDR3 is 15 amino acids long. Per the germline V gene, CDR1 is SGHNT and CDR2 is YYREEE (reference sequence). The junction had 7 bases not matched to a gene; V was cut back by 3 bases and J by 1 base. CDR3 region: CASSWSDSGSYEQYF. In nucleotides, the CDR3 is TGTGCCAGCAGCTGGTCGGATAGCGGGTCCTACGAGCAGTACTTC.

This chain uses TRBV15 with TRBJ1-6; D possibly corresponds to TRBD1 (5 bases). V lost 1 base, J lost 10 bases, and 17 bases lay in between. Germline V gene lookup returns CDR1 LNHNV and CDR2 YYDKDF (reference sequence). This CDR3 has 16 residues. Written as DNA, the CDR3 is TGTGCCACCAGCAGAGGTACAGGCTTTGATCGGTCACCCCTCCACTTT. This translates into CATSRGTGFDRSPLHF.

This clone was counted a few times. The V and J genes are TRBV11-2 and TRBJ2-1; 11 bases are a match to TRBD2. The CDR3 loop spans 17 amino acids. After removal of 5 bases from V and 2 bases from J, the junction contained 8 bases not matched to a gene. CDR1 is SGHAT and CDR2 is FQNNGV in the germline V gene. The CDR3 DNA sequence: TGTGCCAGCAGCCACCAATTAGCGGGAGGGCCCTACAATGAGCAGTTCTTC. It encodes CASSHQLAGGPYNEQFF.

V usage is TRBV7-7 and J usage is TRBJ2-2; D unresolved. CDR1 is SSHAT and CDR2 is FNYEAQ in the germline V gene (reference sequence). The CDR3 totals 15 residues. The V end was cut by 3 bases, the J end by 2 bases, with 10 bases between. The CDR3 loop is CASSLGTANTGELFF. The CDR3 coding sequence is TGTGCCAGCAGCTTGGGAACAGCTAACACCGGGGAGCTGTTTTTT.

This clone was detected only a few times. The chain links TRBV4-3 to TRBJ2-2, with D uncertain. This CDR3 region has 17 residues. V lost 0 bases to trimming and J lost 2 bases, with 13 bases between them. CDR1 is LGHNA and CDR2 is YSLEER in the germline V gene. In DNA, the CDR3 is TGCGCCAGCAGCCAAGATCTAAGGGCCGATAACACCGGGGAGCTGTTTTTT. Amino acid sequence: CASSQDLRADNTGELFF.

CDR3 region: CASSERFYNEQFF. CDR3 DNA sequence: TGTGCCAGCAGTGAGCGGTTTTACAATGAGCAGTTCTTC. This rearrangement joins TRBV6-1 to TRBJ2-1, with D unresolved. There are 13 residues in the CDR3. Trimming removed 3 bases from V and 4 bases from J, with 7 bases in between. Germline V gives CDR1 MNHNS, CDR2 SASEGT.

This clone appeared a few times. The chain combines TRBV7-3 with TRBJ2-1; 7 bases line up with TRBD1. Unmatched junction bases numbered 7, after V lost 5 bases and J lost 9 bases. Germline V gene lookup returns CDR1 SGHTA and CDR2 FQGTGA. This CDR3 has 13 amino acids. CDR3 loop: CASSHPTGSEQFF. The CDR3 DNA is TGTGCCAGCAGCCACCCGACAGGGAGTGAGCAGTTCTTC.

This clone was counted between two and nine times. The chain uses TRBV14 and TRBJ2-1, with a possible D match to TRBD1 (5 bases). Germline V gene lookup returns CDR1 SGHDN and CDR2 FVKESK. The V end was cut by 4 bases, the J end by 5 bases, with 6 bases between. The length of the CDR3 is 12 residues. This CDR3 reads CASSPRDNEQFF. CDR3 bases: TGTGCCAGCAGCCCCAGGGACAATGAGCAGTTCTTC. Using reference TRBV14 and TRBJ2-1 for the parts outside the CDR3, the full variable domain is EAGVTQFPSHSVIEKGQTVTLRCDPISGHDNLYWYRRVMGKEIKFLLHFVKESKQDESGMPNNRFLAERTGGTYSTLKVQPAELEDSGVYFCASSPRDNEQFFGPGTRLTVL.